The 8 T cell receptor beta chains listed next were all sequenced from one sample in a study of radiation and T cells in renal cell carcinoma. The time point denotes: baseline pretreatment blood. Treatment denoted: 15 Gy SBRT to primary tumor, nephrectomy 4 weeks later. The assay was immunoSEQ multiplex PCR, and TCRdb's table has in-frame clones only and misses some. The sample consists of about 130,000 clones, approximately 90% of them appearing once. Here the sequenced sample was blood, taken from a patient whose treatment included radiotherapy and nephrectomy. These receptors were collected from a woman aged 45 to 65 with renal cell carcinoma.

This clone was seen a single time. The rearrangement uses TRBV28 and TRBJ1-5, with 9 bases lining up with TRBD1. The CDR3 covers 19 residues. Trimming at V came to 4 bases and at J to 0 bases, leaving 13 bases not matched to a gene. The germline gives CDR1 MDHEN, CDR2 SYDVKM. In nucleotides, the CDR3 is TGTGCCAGCAGTTCCCCCCCCGGACAGGGGCCACGTAGCAATCAGCCCCAGCATTTT. It codes for CASSSPPGQGPRSNQPQHF.

The chain uses TRBV19 and TRBJ1-5, with D unresolved. Germline values: CDR1 LNHDA, CDR2 SQIVND (reference sequence). The V and J ends lost 8 bases and 0 bases respectively, with 20 bases between them. This CDR3 comprises 17 residues. CDR3 protein: CASRTRGMGYSNQPQHF. As DNA, the CDR3 is TGTGCCAGTCGAACACGGGGTATGGGATATAGCAATCAGCCCCAGCATTTT.

This chain links TRBV7-9 with TRBJ2-1, with TRBD1 matching over 7 bases. Germline V gene lookup returns CDR1 SEHNR and CDR2 FQNEAQ (reference sequence). J lost 5 bases, V lost 0 bases, and 4 bases had no gene match. CDR3 length equals 15 residues. CDR3 protein: CASSLAGTEDNEQFF. In DNA form, the CDR3 reads TGTGCCAGCAGCTTAGCCGGGACAGAGGACAATGAGCAGTTCTTC.

This clone was seen a single time. The CDR3 loop is CATRHPGQGYNEQFF. The DNA of the CDR3 is TGTGCCACCCGTCATCCGGGACAGGGGTACAATGAGCAGTTCTTC. The rearrangement uses TRBV19 and TRBJ2-1, with 10 bases that match TRBD1. Germline values: CDR1 LNHDA, CDR2 SQIVND (reference sequence). CDR3 length: 15 residues. After removal of 10 bases from V and 4 bases from J, the junction contained 10 bases not matched to a gene.

The chain employs TRBV19 and TRBJ1-5; D gene ambiguous. Between the trimmed V and J ends, which lost 2 bases and 1 base, there was a span of 6 bases. The CDR3 totals 14 residues. Germline V CDR1 and CDR2: LNHDA, SQIVND (reference sequence). CDR3 loop: CASSIQVSNQPQHF. The DNA for the CDR3 is TGTGCCAGTAGTATACAGGTCAGCAATCAGCCCCAGCATTTT.

The rearrangement joins TRBV19 to TRBJ2-6, with D unresolved. Germline V lookup: CDR1 LNHDA, CDR2 SQIVND (reference sequence). The V end was cut by 5 bases, the J end by 2 bases, with 13 bases between. The CDR3 has 16 amino acids. CDR3 nucleotides: TGTGCCAGTAGTGAAGAAAGAAGGGCTGGGGCCAACGTCCTGACTTTC. Translation: CASSEERRAGANVLTF. Supplemented by reference TRBV19 and TRBJ2-6, the full variable domain reads DGGITQSPKYLFRKEGQNVTLSCEQNLNHDAMYWYRQDPGQGLRLIYYSQIVNDFQKGDIAEGYSVSREKKESFPLTVTSAQKNPTAFYLCASSEERRAGANVLTFGAGSRLTVL.

The chain joins TRBV6-6 to TRBJ2-5, with unresolved D. CDR3 length: 12 amino acids. Germline CDR1 MNHNY, CDR2 SVGAGI (reference sequence). The V end lost 6 bases, the J end lost 0 bases, and 5 bases lay between the germline ends. CDR3 in amino acids: CASRLYQETQYF. The CDR3 region has the DNA TGTGCCAGCAGGTTGTACCAAGAGACCCAGTACTTC.

The chain uses TRBV18 and TRBJ1-5, with TRBD1 identical over 7 bases. The CDR3 runs 13 residues. V shed 3 bases and J 6 bases; nucleotides not matched to a gene: 2. Germline CDR1 reads KGHSH; CDR2 reads LQKENI. CDR3 DNA: TGTGCCAGCTCACCGACAGGGTCTCAGCCCCAGCATTTT. The encoded protein is CASSPTGSQPQHF.